This T cell receptor beta chain was identified during a study of T cells in Graves' hyperthyroidism and ophthalmopathy. Researchers amplified the TCR beta CDR3 regions from RNA transcripts. With the HTBI primer set, the TCR CDR3 went through a first round of RT-PCR. One entry per CDR3 protein, called by TCRdb with MiXCR from the multiplex PCR reads. The sample lists approximately 530,000 distinct CDR3 sequences, over 15% occurring once. CDR3 size: 10 residues. Trimming removed 8 bases at V and 9 bases at J, with 8 bases between. The germline CDR1 and CDR2 sequences are KGHSH and LQKENI. This clonotype was found a few times.

Sequencing input: blood. This TCR was sampled from a woman aged 18-29 years with Graves' hyperthyroidism. This rearrangement joins TRBV18 to TRBJ2-1; D unclear. In DNA form, the CDR3 reads TGTGCCAGCCGTAGTAGTGAGCAGTTCTTC. Its translation is CASRSSEQFF. The full variable domain, completed using reference TRBV18 and TRBJ2-1, is NAGVMQNPRHLVRRRGQEARLRCSPMKGHSHVYWYRQLPEEGLKFMVYLQKENIIDESGMPKERFSAEFPKEGPSILRIQQVVRGDSAAYFCASRSSEQFFGPGTRLTVL.